What follows are 29 T cell receptor beta chains derived from one specimen sequenced in a study of T cell responses to AZD1222 COVID-19 vaccine. TCRdb keeps only in-frame clones here, not all; method: immunoSEQ multiplex PCR. The table has some 86,000 clones, roughly 90% seen once. The sample here was peripheral blood, taken 28 days after the second AZD1222 dose. The receptor source for this set is an adult who received the AZD1222 COVID-19 vaccine.

The chain employs TRBV7-9 and TRBJ2-3, with D perhaps assigned TRBD1 or TRBD2 (5 bases each). Trimming took off 6 bases at V and 4 bases at J, with 5 bases between the two ends. Germline values: CDR1 SEHNR, CDR2 FQNEAQ (reference sequence). The CDR3 is 11 residues long. CDR3 DNA: TGTGCCAGCAGGGGGGCAGATACGCAGTATTTT. Translated, it gives CASRGADTQYF.

Points on this clone: Other DNA sequences in this sample translate to the same CDR3. The CDR3 bases are TGCGCCAGCTCTAGCGGGGTCTACGAGCAGTACTTC. This gives the protein CASSSGVYEQYF. This rearrangement joins TRBV5-1 to TRBJ2-7, with 9 bases that match TRBD2. Germline assignment: CDR1 SGHRS and CDR2 YFSETQ. CDR3 length: 12 residues. V dropped 7 bases and J dropped 3; count of bases not matched to a gene: 2.

The V and J genes are TRBV6-6 and TRBJ2-6; 7 bases line up with TRBD2. V gave up 6 bases and J gave up 3 bases; unmatched junction bases: 8. The V gene's germline CDR1 is MNHNY and CDR2 SVGAGI (reference sequence). CDR3 length: 16 residues. CDR3 residues: CASRDGGVNGANVLTF. The CDR3 DNA reads as TGTGCCAGCAGAGATGGGGGGGTAAATGGGGCCAACGTCCTGACTTTC.

The rearrangement links TRBV5-8 to TRBJ2-1; no clear D gene. CDR3 length: 15 amino acids. V lost 4 bases and J 0 bases, leaving 11 bases between the germline ends. Germline CDR1 SGHTS, CDR2 YDEGEE. The CDR3 sequence: CASSPGRSSYNEQFF. The CDR3 DNA reads TGTGCCAGCAGCCCCGGTCGCAGCTCCTACAATGAGCAGTTCTTC.

The chain is built from TRBV2 and TRBJ2-1; 8 bases agree with TRBD2. CDR3 length: 14 amino acids. Per the germline V gene, CDR1 is SNHLY and CDR2 is FYNNEI. V trimming: 7 bases; J trimming: 8 bases; junction bases outside the gene matches: 10. CDR3 amino acids: CASTPSGLRDEQFF. The CDR3 region has the DNA TGTGCCAGCACTCCTAGCGGGTTAAGGGATGAGCAGTTCTTC.

The CDR3 protein is CASRSTSGGSSYNEQFF. The CDR3, as DNA: TGTGCCAGCAGAAGTACTAGCGGGGGGAGCTCCTACAATGAGCAGTTCTTC. The rearrangement uses TRBV3-1 (or the pseudogene TRBV3-2) and TRBJ2-1; 12 positions agree with TRBD2. The germline CDR1 and CDR2 sequences are LGHDT and YNNKEL (reference sequence). V was pared by 6 bases and J by 0 bases, with 6 bases of the junction left unmatched. The CDR3 covers 17 residues.

V usage is TRBV7-9 and J usage is TRBJ1-3, with 7 bases matching TRBD1. The V gene's germline CDR1 is SEHNR and CDR2 FQNEAQ (reference sequence). This CDR3 is 16 amino acids long. Trimming took 5 bases from V and 5 from J; bases not matched to a gene: 12. DNA for the CDR3: TGTGCCAGCAGCACCTCAGGGTCGACAGGGAGAAACACCATATATTTT. Protein: CASSTSGSTGRNTIYF.

The rearrangement links TRBV18 to TRBJ2-7, with D uncertain. This CDR3 region has 14 residues. V was shortened by 1 base and J by 0 bases, with 7 bases between the two germline ends. The V gene's germline CDR1 is KGHSH and CDR2 LQKENI. In nucleotides, the CDR3 is TGTGCCAGCTCACCACGAGTGAGCTCCTACGAGCAGTACTTC. It codes for CASSPRVSSYEQYF.

The chain combines TRBV29-1 with TRBJ1-2; tentatively, D is TRBD1 (6 bases). V shed 0 bases and J shed 8 bases, with 13 bases lying between them. Germline assignment: CDR1 SQVTM and CDR2 ANQGSEA. The CDR3 covers 13 residues. This chain's CDR3 is CSVEDTGSRGYTF. The CDR3 region has the DNA TGCAGCGTTGAAGATACAGGGTCTAGAGGCTACACCTTC.

The chain couples TRBV5-1 to TRBJ1-4; TRBD1 aligns across 9 bases. This CDR3 contains 17 residues. Germline assignment: CDR1 SGHRS and CDR2 YFSETQ. J was trimmed by 0 bases and V by 2 bases; bases with no gene match: 5. CDR3 coding DNA: TGCGCCAGCAGCTTCGGGACAGGGAGGGCAACTAATGAAAAACTGTTTTTT. Protein product: CASSFGTGRATNEKLFF.

The chain links TRBV18 to TRBJ2-1; weak D call: TRBD2 (6 bases). This CDR3 region has 18 residues. CDR1 KGHSH and CDR2 LQKENI come from the germline V gene. V dropped 1 base and J dropped 2 bases, with 18 bases sitting between them. The CDR3 nucleotides read TGTGCCAGCTCACCACAATTTGTTTTTCGGGAGCCCTACAATGAGCAGTTCTTC. The encoded protein is CASSPQFVFREPYNEQFF.

The genes are TRBV6-6 and TRBJ1-2; TRBD1 agrees at 9 bases. The junction had 3 bases not matched to a gene; V was cut back by 6 bases and J by 7 bases. The CDR3 contains 12 residues. Germline CDR1 MNHNY, CDR2 SVGAGI (reference sequence). The DNA of the CDR3 is TGTGCCAGCAGAATGACAGGGGGTGGCTACACCTTC. Its translation is CASRMTGGGYTF.

V usage is TRBV29-1 and J usage is TRBJ2-3; no clear D. Looked up from germline, CDR1 is SQVTM and CDR2 is ANQGSEA. V was shortened by 4 bases and J by 3 bases, with 8 bases between the two germline ends. CDR3 length: 12 amino acids. The CDR3 DNA is TGCAGCGTTGTGGGATCTACAGATACGCAGTATTTT. Residues: CSVVGSTDTQYF.

The genes are TRBV28 and TRBJ2-1; maybe TRBD2 (5 bases). Deletions cut 5 bases from V and 0 bases from J, with 20 bases between. Looked up from germline, CDR1 is MDHEN and CDR2 is SYDVKM. The CDR3 contains 18 residues. This CDR3 is CASSLGSLRLRSYNEQFF. The CDR3 DNA reads as TGTGCCAGCAGTCTTGGGAGTCTAAGATTGCGCTCCTACAATGAGCAGTTCTTC.

The chain carries TRBV7-8 and TRBJ1-2; D is ambiguous. This CDR3 has 14 residues. The germline gives CDR1 SGHVS, CDR2 FQNEAQ. Deletions cut 3 bases from V and 8 bases from J, with 16 bases between. CDR3 loop: CASSLPGVLGGYTF. CDR3 bases: TGTGCCAGCAGCTTGCCCGGAGTTTTAGGGGGCTACACCTTC.

The chain joins TRBV10-3 to TRBJ2-7; D is unclear. Trimming pared 2 bases from V and 2 bases from J, leaving 7 bases between. The CDR3 is 13 residues long. Germline-derived CDR1 and CDR2 are ENHRY and SYGVKD. In DNA, the CDR3 is TGTGCCATCAGTGAGACGCAACCCTACGAGCAGTACTTC. Protein product: CAISETQPYEQYF.

V is TRBV6-2 or TRBV6-3 and J is TRBJ1-5; D may be TRBD1 (5 bases). There are 12 residues in the CDR3. CDR1 and CDR2 (germline): MNHEY, SVGEGT. Trimming pared 5 bases from V and 11 bases from J, leaving 13 bases between. CDR3 sequence: CASSEGLLTQHF. The CDR3 DNA follows: TGTGCCAGCAGTGAGGGGCTCCTGACCCAGCATTTT.

This chain connects TRBV27 to TRBJ1-2, with 8 bases fitting TRBD1. CDR1 and CDR2 from the germline V gene are MNHEY and SMNVEV (reference sequence). The length of the CDR3 is 15 residues. J was trimmed by 0 bases and V by 5 bases; bases with no gene match: 5. In DNA form, the CDR3 reads TGTGCCAGCAGTCCCGTACAGGGGGCTAACTATGGCTACACCTTC. This sequence encodes CASSPVQGANYGYTF.

V is TRBV6-6 and J is TRBJ2-7; D ambiguous. Germline V gives CDR1 MNHNY, CDR2 SVGAGI (reference sequence). The CDR3 loop spans 14 amino acids. Trimming shortened V by 2 bases and J by 2 bases, and 10 bases separated the two germline ends. The CDR3 here is CASSYTGQPYEQYF. CDR3 DNA sequence: TGTGCCAGCAGTTACACTGGGCAGCCCTACGAGCAGTACTTC.

The rearrangement links TRBV7-8 to TRBJ1-3; weak D call: TRBD1 (5 bases). V was shortened by 0 bases and J by 0 bases, with 12 bases between the two germline ends. In germline, CDR1 is SGHVS, CDR2 FQNEAQ. The CDR3 has 17 residues. The CDR3 DNA reads as TGTGCCAGCAGCTTAGCACCAGGGACGACCTCTGGAAACACCATATATTTT. It encodes CASSLAPGTTSGNTIYF.

The chain has TRBV6-5 and TRBJ2-3; D might be TRBD1 (6 bases). This CDR3 spans 14 amino acids. V shed 9 bases and J shed 1 base, with 14 bases lying between them. Looked up from germline, CDR1 is MNHEY and CDR2 is SVGAGI. The CDR3 DNA is TGTGCCAGTGAACAGGGTGAGGGCACAGATACGCAGTATTTT. This gives the protein CASEQGEGTDTQYF.

The chain employs TRBV27 and TRBJ1-6; no clear D gene. The V gene's germline CDR1 is MNHEY and CDR2 SMNVEV (reference sequence). Trimming shortened V by 3 bases and J by 5 bases, and 8 bases separated the two germline ends. The CDR3 contains 14 residues. DNA for the CDR3: TGTGCCAGCAGTTTCGGCCCGCATAATTCACCCCTCCACTTT. It specifies CASSFGPHNSPLHF.

Comment on this clone: This specimen includes other DNA sequences encoding the same CDR3. The chain combines TRBV6-2 or TRBV6-3 with TRBJ2-7; D might be TRBD1 or TRBD2, each matching 5 bases. CDR3 length: 13 residues. Germline-derived CDR1 and CDR2 are MNHEY and SVGEGT. Trimming left V 6 bases short and J 2 bases short, with 11 bases between. CDR3 DNA sequence: TGTGCCAGCAGCTCCGGGGCTCCCTACGAGCAGTACTTC. It codes for CASSSGAPYEQYF.

CDR3 protein: CSVETPGGFNEQFF. For the CDR3, the DNA is TGCAGCGTTGAGACCCCGGGAGGATTCAATGAGCAGTTCTTC. The V gene is TRBV29-1, the J gene TRBJ2-1, with 7 nucleotides matching TRBD2. CDR1 and CDR2 (germline): SQVTM, ANQGSEA. The V gene end was trimmed by 3 bases and the J gene end by 6 bases; junction bases not matched to a gene: 8. The CDR3 is 14 amino acids.

The rearrangement joins TRBV19 to TRBJ2-6, with a possible D match to TRBD1 (5 bases). The V gene's germline CDR1 is LNHDA and CDR2 SQIVND (reference sequence). The V and J ends lost 4 bases and 3 bases respectively, with 13 bases between them. The CDR3 contains 16 residues. The CDR3 protein is CASSTSRTGGANVLTF. DNA for the CDR3: TGTGCCAGTAGTACCTCCAGAACAGGTGGGGCCAACGTCCTGACTTTC.

The chain links TRBV5-6 to TRBJ1-1; D perhaps matches TRBD1 (6 bases). There are 13 residues in the CDR3. Germline CDR1 SGHDT, CDR2 YYEEEE. V lost 0 bases, J lost 4 bases, and 7 bases lay in between. As DNA, the CDR3 is TGTGCCAGCAGCTTGGGACAGGCCACTGAAGCTTTCTTT. Amino acid sequence: CASSLGQATEAFF. The entire variable domain, with the rest obtained from reference TRBV5-6 and TRBJ1-1, is as follows: DAGVTQSPTHLIKTRGQQVTLRCSPKSGHDTVSWYQQALGQGPQFIFQYYEEEERQRGNFPDRFSGHQFPNYSSELNVNALLLGDSALYLCASSLGQATEAFFGQGTRLTVV.

The gene calls are TRBV10-1 and TRBJ2-7; TRBD1 matches at 8 bases. This CDR3 is built from 15 residues. Losses at the gene ends were 4 bases for V and 1 base for J; bases not matched to a gene: 6. CDR1 and CDR2 (germline): WNHNN, SYGVQD (reference sequence). The CDR3 DNA sequence: TGCGCCAGCAGTGCCGGGACAGGCGAATCCTACGAGCAGTACTTC. Residues: CASSAGTGESYEQYF.

This rearrangement joins TRBV27 to TRBJ2-3, with TRBD2 matching over 10 bases. Germline CDR1 and CDR2: MNHEY and SMNVEV (reference sequence). The CDR3 totals 16 residues. V lost 5 bases to trimming and J lost 1 base; unmatched junction nucleotides: 6. CDR3 sequence reads: CASSPSGRAGTDTQYF. CDR3 nucleotide sequence: TGTGCCAGCAGTCCCAGCGGGAGGGCCGGCACAGATACGCAGTATTTT.

This chain links TRBV3-1 (or the pseudogene TRBV3-2) with TRBJ1-2; maybe TRBD1 (5 bases). Between the trimmed V and J ends, which lost 7 bases and 4 bases, there was a span of 13 bases. The length of the CDR3 is 13 residues. Germline V lookup: CDR1 LGHDT, CDR2 YNNKEL (reference sequence). The chain's CDR3 is CASTLSGGYGYTF. In DNA, the CDR3 is TGTGCCAGCACCCTCTCTGGGGGCTATGGCTACACCTTC.